The clone carrying this T cell receptor beta chain was observed a handful of times. Antigen specificity is unknown. The sample is drawn from a study of early T cells in non-severe SARS-CoV-2 infection. Study in general: Unpaired chains resulted from sequencing bulk RNA of unsorted whole blood.

Attachment of unique molecular identifiers was made to individual cDNA molecules. TCRdb recomputed calls from the 5' RACE reads with MiXCR, one row per CDR3 protein. The table records roughly 55,000 distinct CDR3 sequences, 11% of them present only once. Study-wide results and caveats: Matching results from VDJdb favored anti-spike CD8 responses, leaving private and CD4 specificities undetected.

This CDR3 spans 15 amino acids. V shed 6 bases and J 4 bases; nucleotides not matched to a gene: 9. Looked up from germline, CDR1 is GTSNPN and CDR2 is SVGIG (reference sequence). V is TRBV30 and J is TRBJ2-1; 10 nucleotides align to TRBD2. The source of this sequence is an adult who was a healthcare worker with PCR-confirmed SARS-CoV-2 infection or an uninfected control (not recorded which). Sequenced material: whole blood. CDR3 nucleotides: TGTGCCTGCTCTCGGGCACTAGCGGGGTACAATGAGCAGTTCTTC. Translated, it gives CACSRALAGYNEQFF. Full variable domain (remainder filled in from reference TRBV30 and TRBJ2-1): SQTIHQWPATLVQPVGSPLSLECTVEGTSNPNLYWYRQAAGRGLQLLFYSVGIGQISSEVPQNLSASRPQDRQFILSSKKLLLSDSGFYLCACSRALAGYNEQFFGPGTRLTVL.